The entry that follows covers one T cell receptor (beta chain) sequence. The target antigen is unknown. This sample was taken from a study of shared clonotypes between healthy human individuals. Turning to the study itself: Three plates each covered CD4 naive and memory; CD8 naive two, CD8 memory one.

Germline assignment: CDR1 SGHRS and CDR2 YFSETQ. After removal of 4 bases from V and 5 bases from J, the junction contained 7 bases not matched to a gene. The length of the CDR3 is 15 residues. Study-wide findings and caveats: Richness estimates generally favored naive over memory subsets.

Positive CCR7 selection of CD45RO-negative cells yielded the naive CD8 cells, and terminally differentiated effector memory CD45RA+ cells were excluded. TCRdb keeps only in-frame clones here, not all; method: immunoSEQ multiplex PCR. The profile shows roughly 600,000 clones, 98% of them singletons. The sequenced material came from naive CD8+ T cells sorted from blood. This sequence joins TRBV5-1 and TRBJ2-1; the match to TRBD1 covers 9 bases. This receptor was obtained from a man younger than 45 in good health. CDR3 sequence reads: CASSDRQGVNNEQFF. The DNA for the CDR3 is TGCGCCAGCAGCGATAGACAGGGGGTTAACAATGAGCAGTTCTTC.